The present entry profiles one T cell receptor beta chain with its context. Since a much larger clone is just one base distant, this may be a read error. TCRdb passed the 5' RACE reads through MiXCR, listing each CDR3 protein once. The sample lists about 38,000 distinct CDR3 sequences, 7.5% occurring once. Time point reported: sample taken at primary tumor resection. Samples came from 72 TRACERx patients with untreated early-stage lung cancer. Germline V gives CDR1 MNHEY, CDR2 SMNVEV (reference sequence). This CDR3 spans 14 amino acids. With 10 bases removed from V and 5 bases from J, the gap between germline ends came to 18 bases. The record originates from a study of spatial heterogeneity in lung cancer. Study context: A unique TCR and UMI combination showed up more than ten times in raw reads, on average.

The V gene is TRBV27, the J gene TRBJ2-1, with D possibly TRBD2 on 5 matching bases. The TCR sequence derives from a male donor with early-stage non-small cell lung cancer. This specimen consisted of PBMCs, obtained at surgery. The CDR3 loop is CAISFISANNEQFF. CDR3 coding DNA: TGTGCCATCAGCTTCATTAGCGCTAACAATGAGCAGTTCTTC.